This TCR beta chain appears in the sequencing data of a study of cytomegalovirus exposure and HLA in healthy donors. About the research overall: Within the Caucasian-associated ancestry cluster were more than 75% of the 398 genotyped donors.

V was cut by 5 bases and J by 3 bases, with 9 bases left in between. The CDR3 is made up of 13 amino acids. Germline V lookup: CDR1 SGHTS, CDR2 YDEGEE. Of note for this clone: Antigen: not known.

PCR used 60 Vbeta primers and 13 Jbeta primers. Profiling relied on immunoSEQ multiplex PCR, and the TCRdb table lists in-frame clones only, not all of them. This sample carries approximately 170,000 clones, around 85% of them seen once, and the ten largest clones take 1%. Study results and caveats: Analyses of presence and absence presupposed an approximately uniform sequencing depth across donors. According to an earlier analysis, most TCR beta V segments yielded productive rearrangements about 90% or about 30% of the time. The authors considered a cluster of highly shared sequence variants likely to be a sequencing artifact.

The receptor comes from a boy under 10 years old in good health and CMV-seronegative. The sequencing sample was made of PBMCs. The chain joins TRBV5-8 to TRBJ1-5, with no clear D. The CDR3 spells CASSEGYNQPQHF. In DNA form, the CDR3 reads TGTGCCAGCAGTGAGGGTTACAATCAGCCCCAGCATTTT.